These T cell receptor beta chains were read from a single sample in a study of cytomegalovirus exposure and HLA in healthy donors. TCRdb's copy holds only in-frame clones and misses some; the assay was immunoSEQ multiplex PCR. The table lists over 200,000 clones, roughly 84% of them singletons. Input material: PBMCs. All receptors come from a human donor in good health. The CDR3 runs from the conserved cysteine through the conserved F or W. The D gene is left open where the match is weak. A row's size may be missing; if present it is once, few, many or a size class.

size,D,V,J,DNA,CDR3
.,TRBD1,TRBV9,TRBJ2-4,TGTGCCAGCAGCCCAGGGGACAGTTTGGCCAAAAACATTCAGTACTTC,CASSPGDSLAKNIQYF
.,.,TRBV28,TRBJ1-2,TGTGCCAGCAGTGCCGACAAGTATGGCTACACCTTC,CASSADKYGYTF
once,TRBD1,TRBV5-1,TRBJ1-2,TGCGCCAGCAGCAGAACAGGGGGTAAGGATGGCTACACCTTC,CASSRTGGKDGYTF
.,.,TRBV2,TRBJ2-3,TGTGCCAGCAGTGAAGCGCCGGCAGGGGTCACAGATACGCAGTATTTT,CASSEAPAGVTDTQYF
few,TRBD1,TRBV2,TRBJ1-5,TGTGCCAGCAGTACCGACAGGGGGCGCGGGCAGCCCCAGCATTTT,CASSTDRGRGQPQHF
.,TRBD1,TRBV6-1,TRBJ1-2,TGTGCCAGCAGTGAGACAGGGGAGGAAGGCGATGGCTACACCTTC,CASSETGEEGDGYTF
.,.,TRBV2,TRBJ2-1,TGTGCCAGCAGTAAGGTGACGGGTTCGTACAATGAGCAGTTCTTC,CASSKVTGSYNEQFF
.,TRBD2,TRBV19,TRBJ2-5,TGTGCCAGTAGTAGTGGACTAGCGGGAGTTGAGACCCAGTACTTC,CASSSGLAGVETQYF
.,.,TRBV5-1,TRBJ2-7,TGCGCCAGCAGCTTGGTAGCACCGACTCAGGAGCAGTACTTC,CASSLVAPTQEQYF
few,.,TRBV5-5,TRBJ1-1,TGTGCCAGCAGCGGGGCCTTGAATAATCCTGAAGCTTTCTTT,CASSGALNNPEAFF
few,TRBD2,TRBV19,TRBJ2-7,TGTGCCAGTAGCTTTACTAGCGGGGCCTTCTACGAGCAGTACTTC,CASSFTSGAFYEQYF
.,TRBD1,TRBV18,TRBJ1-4,TGTGCCAGCTCTACAGGGGCCACAACTAATGAAAAACTGTTTTTT,CASSTGATTNEKLFF
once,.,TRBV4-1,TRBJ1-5,TGCGCCAGCAGCCCGACTTGGACAGCCTACCGTCCCTCTTTGCATCAGCCCCAGCATTTT,CASSPTWTAYRPSLHQPQHF
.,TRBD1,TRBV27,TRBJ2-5,TGTGCCACCAAAGCTCCGGGGACAGGGTACCAAGAGACCCAGTACTTC,CATKAPGTGYQETQYF
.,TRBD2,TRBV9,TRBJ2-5,TGTGCCAGCAGCGCCGGACTAGCGGGAGTGGAGACCCAGTACTTC,CASSAGLAGVETQYF
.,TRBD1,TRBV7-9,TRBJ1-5,TGTTCCAGCAGCCCGGACAGGGTGGAGCCCCAGCATTTT,CSSSPDRVEPQHF
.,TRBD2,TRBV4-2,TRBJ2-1,TGTGCCAGCAGCCAAGCGGTCGCGTGGGAGGGAGGTGAGCAGTTCTTC,CASSQAVAWEGGEQFF
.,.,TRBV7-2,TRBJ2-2,TGTGCCAGTAAGAAACAGGGTTACACCGGGGAGCTGTTTTTT,CASKKQGYTGELFF
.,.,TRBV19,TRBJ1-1,TGTGCCAGTAGTATCGGACAGTTTGGCATTGCCCCTGAAGCTTTCTTT,CASSIGQFGIAPEAFF
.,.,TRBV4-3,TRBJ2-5,TGCGCCAGCAGCCAAGTGGCGGGGACGGAGACCCAGTACTTC,CASSQVAGTETQYF
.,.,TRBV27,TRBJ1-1,TGTGCCAGCAGCCCCCGGTGGAACACTGAAGCTTTCTTT,CASSPRWNTEAFF
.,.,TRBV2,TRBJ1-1,TGTGCCAGCTCTAGTGGGGGAGGGAAAACTGAAGCTTTCTTT,CASSSGGGKTEAFF
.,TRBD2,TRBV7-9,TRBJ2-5,TGTGCCAGCAGCTTACGGGCGGGAGGGGGCAACCAAGAGACCCAGTACTTC,CASSLRAGGGNQETQYF
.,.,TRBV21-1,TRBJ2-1,TGTGCCAGCAGCAGAACTAGCGGGAGGACCCCCTATGAGCAGTTCTTC,CASSRTSGRTPYEQFF
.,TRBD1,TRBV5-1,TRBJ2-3,TGCGCCAGCAGCTTCATCCGGACAGGGGACACAGATACGCAGTATTTT,CASSFIRTGDTDTQYF
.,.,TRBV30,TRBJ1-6,TGTGCCTGGAGTGTACAGGGAACAGGGCGCAATTCACCCCTCCACTTT,CAWSVQGTGRNSPLHF
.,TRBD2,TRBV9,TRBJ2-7,TGTGCCAGCAGCGTAGACCTGCGGGAGAACGAGCAGTACTTC,CASSVDLRENEQYF
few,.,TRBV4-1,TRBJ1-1,TGCGCCAGCAGCCAAGATGTACAGGCGAACACTGAAGCTTTCTTT,CASSQDVQANTEAFF
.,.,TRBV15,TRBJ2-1,TGTGCCACCAGCACTACCAGGGGCCCCTACAATGAGCAGTTCTTC,CATSTTRGPYNEQFF
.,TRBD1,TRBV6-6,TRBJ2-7,TGTGCCAGCAGTCTACAGGGGACCTCCTACGAGCAGTACTTC,CASSLQGTSYEQYF
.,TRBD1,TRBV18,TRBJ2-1,TGTGCCAGCTCACAAGGACAGGGGGCGGGTGAGCAGTTCTTC,CASSQGQGAGEQFF
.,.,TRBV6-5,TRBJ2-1,TGTGCCAGCAGTTACTCGACTCCGTACAATGAGCAGTTCTTC,CASSYSTPYNEQFF
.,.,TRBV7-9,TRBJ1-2,TGTTCCAGCAGCTTAGCGAGGTATAACTATGGCTACACCTTC,CSSSLARYNYGYTF
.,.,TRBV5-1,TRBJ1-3,TGCGCCAGCAGCTTATCATCGGTGGGGGCAGGAAACACCATATATTTT,CASSLSSVGAGNTIYF
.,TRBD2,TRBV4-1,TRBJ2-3,TGCGCCAGCAGCCATAGACTAGCTCCAGATACGCAGTATTTT,CASSHRLAPDTQYF
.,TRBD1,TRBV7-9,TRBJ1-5,TGTGCCAGCAGCGCGGGACAGGCTACTAATCAGCCCCAGCATTTT,CASSAGQATNQPQHF
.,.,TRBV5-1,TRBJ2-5,TGCGCCAGCAGCCTCGGGGCGGGGTTGGGTGAGACCCAGTACTTC,CASSLGAGLGETQYF
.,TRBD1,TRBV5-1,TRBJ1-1,TGCGCCAGCGGTACAGGGGGCGCGGACACTGAAGCTTTCTTT,CASGTGGADTEAFF
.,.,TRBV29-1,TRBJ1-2,TGCAGCGTTACGGGGGGCGCGCGAGGCTACACCTTC,CSVTGGARGYTF
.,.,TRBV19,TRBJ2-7,TGTGCCAGTAGTATTTCCAGCTCCTACGAGCAGTACTTC,CASSISSSYEQYF
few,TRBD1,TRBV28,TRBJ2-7,TGTGCCAGCAGTTGGGGGACAGGGGACTACGAGCAGTACTTC,CASSWGTGDYEQYF
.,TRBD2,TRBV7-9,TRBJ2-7,TGTGCCAGCAGCTTAGGTATCAGCGGGAGTAGCGACGAGCAGTACTTC,CASSLGISGSSDEQYF
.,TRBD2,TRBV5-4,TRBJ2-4,TGTGCCAGCAGCTTGGCAGCGGGAGTAGAAAACATTCAGTACTTC,CASSLAAGVENIQYF
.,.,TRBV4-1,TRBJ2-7,TGCGCCAGCAGCCAAGATCTCACTCTCCTCTACGAGCAGTACTTC,CASSQDLTLLYEQYF
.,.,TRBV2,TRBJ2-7,TGTGCCAGCCTCCGGGACACCCCCTCCTACGAGCAGTACTTC,CASLRDTPSYEQYF
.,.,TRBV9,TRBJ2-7,TGTGCCAGCAGCACTTATCAGGGGGAGCAGTACTTC,CASSTYQGEQYF